The entry that follows covers one T cell receptor (beta chain) sequence. The data originate from a study of blood T cell repertoires in COVID-19. The wider study: PBMCs, B-cell-depleted T cells, or T cells were the source of the cDNA or gDNA that made up the material.

In germline, CDR1 is DFQATT, CDR2 SNEGSKA (reference sequence). CDR3 length: 11 residues. With 6 bases removed from V and 7 bases from J, the gap between germline ends came to 12 bases. How the authors handled the data: Reference gene primer amplification gave nucleated cell count estimates. TCRdb keeps only in-frame clones here, not all; method: immunoSEQ multiplex PCR. The V and J calls and clone size come from that table; D and trimming were worked out from the DNA. This sample yields under 300,000 clones, of which around 92% are seen a single time; around 1.9% belongs to the top ten. In Cohort 3, a recovered donor had either two negative PCRs, clearance, or symptom resolution.

The specimen was PBMCs or T cells enriched from blood (not recorded which). The receptor comes from a woman aged 60-75 years who had recovered from COVID-19. The V and J genes are TRBV20-1 and TRBJ1-1; the D is unclear. CDR3 DNA sequence: TGCAGTGCCCAGGCCGATCATGAAGCTTTCTTT. Protein product: CSAQADHEAFF.